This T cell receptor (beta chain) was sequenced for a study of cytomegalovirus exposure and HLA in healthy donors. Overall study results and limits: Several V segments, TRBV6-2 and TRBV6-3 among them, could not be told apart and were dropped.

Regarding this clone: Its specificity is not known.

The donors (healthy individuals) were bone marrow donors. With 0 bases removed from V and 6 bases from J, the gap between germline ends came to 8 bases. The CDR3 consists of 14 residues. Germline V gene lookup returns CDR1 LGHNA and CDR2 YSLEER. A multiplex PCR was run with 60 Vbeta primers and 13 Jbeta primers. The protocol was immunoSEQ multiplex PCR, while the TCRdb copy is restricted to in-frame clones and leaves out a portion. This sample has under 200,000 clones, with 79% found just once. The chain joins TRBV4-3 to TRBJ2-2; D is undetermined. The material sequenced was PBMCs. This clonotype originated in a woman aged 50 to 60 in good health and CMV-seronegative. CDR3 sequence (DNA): TGCGCCAGCAGCCAAGATACCCCGGCCGGGGAGCTGTTTTTT. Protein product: CASSQDTPAGELFF.